These 26 T cell receptor beta chains share one sample of origin, sequenced in a study of cytomegalovirus exposure and HLA in healthy donors. The PCR contained 60 Vbeta and 13 Jbeta primers. TCRdb's table, derived via immunoSEQ multiplex PCR, lists solely in-frame clones and lacks some. The repertoire holds 200,000 to 250,000 clones, with under 85% as singletons. Sequencing input: PBMCs. Receptors originate from a man aged 50-60 years in good health and CMV-seronegative.

The V call is TRBV29-1, the J call TRBJ2-2, with D possibly TRBD1 on 5 matching bases. CDR1 and CDR2 (germline): SQVTM, ANQGSEA. CDR3 size: 12 residues. V lost 4 bases and J lost 6, with 9 bases in between. This CDR3 reads CSVAGSSGELFF. The CDR3 nucleotides read TGCAGCGTTGCAGGGTCTTCCGGGGAGCTGTTTTTT.

The chain is built from TRBV6-1 and TRBJ2-1; a possible D gene is TRBD2 (5 bases). The ends were cut back, 7 bases at V and 4 bases at J, with 11 bases in the middle. Germline V lookup: CDR1 MNHNS, CDR2 SASEGT. This CDR3 has 13 residues. This CDR3 is CASTRLLYNEQFF. CDR3 in DNA: TGTGCCAGCACTAGACTACTATACAATGAGCAGTTCTTC.

This chain joins TRBV29-1 and TRBJ2-3, with TRBD2 as a possible D gene (5 bases). This CDR3 comprises 14 residues. The V gene lost 6 bases and the J gene lost 3 bases, with 16 bases spanning the gap. CDR1 and CDR2 (germline): SQVTM, ANQGSEA. The CDR3 protein is CSVREGSSTDTQYF. The CDR3 DNA sequence: TGCAGCGTGCGAGAGGGTAGCAGTACAGATACGCAGTATTTT.

This chain uses TRBV27 with TRBJ2-1, with no clear D. V shed 4 bases and J shed 0 bases, with 4 bases lying between them. Germline loops: CDR1 MNHEY, CDR2 SMNVEV (reference sequence). CDR3 length: 13 residues. The CDR3 sequence is CASSSVSYNEQFF. CDR3 in DNA: TGTGCCAGCAGTTCTGTCTCCTACAATGAGCAGTTCTTC.

The CDR3 sequence is CASRNQGPTEAFF. The CDR3 region has the DNA TGTGCCAGTAGGAACCAGGGTCCCACTGAAGCTTTCTTT. The gene calls are TRBV19 and TRBJ1-1; a possible D gene is TRBD1 (5 bases). V lost 6 bases, J lost 4 bases, and 12 bases lay in between. In germline, CDR1 is LNHDA, CDR2 SQIVND (reference sequence). This CDR3 comprises 13 residues. The variable domain in full, completed from reference TRBV19 and TRBJ1-1, reads DGGITQSPKYLFRKEGQNVTLSCEQNLNHDAMYWYRQDPGQGLRLIYYSQIVNDFQKGDIAEGYSVSREKKESFPLTVTSAQKNPTAFYLCASRNQGPTEAFFGQGTRLTVV.

The chain has TRBV10-3 and TRBJ2-7; D perhaps matches TRBD1 (6 bases). The CDR3 is made up of 14 amino acids. V lost 2 bases to trimming and J lost 0 bases, with 8 bases between them. In germline, CDR1 is ENHRY, CDR2 SYGVKD. DNA of the CDR3: TGTGCCATCAGTGAGGGACAGCTCTCCTACGAGCAGTACTTC. Translation: CAISEGQLSYEQYF.

The chain combines TRBV27 with TRBJ1-1; D is perhaps TRBD1 (6 bases). The length of the CDR3 is 13 residues. V was cut by 10 bases and J by 3 bases, with 15 bases left in between. The germline CDR1 and CDR2 sequences are MNHEY and SMNVEV (reference sequence). The CDR3 sequence: CATAETGYTEAFF. CDR3 DNA: TGTGCCACCGCCGAAACAGGGTACACTGAAGCTTTCTTT.

The chain recombines TRBV19 with TRBJ2-1, with 13 positions matching TRBD2. The V gene's germline CDR1 is LNHDA and CDR2 SQIVND (reference sequence). Germline trimming cut 5 bases from V and 3 bases from J; bases unmatched to any gene: 7. The CDR3 covers 17 residues. The CDR3 reads CASSGGLAGPFYNEQFF. The CDR3 bases are TGTGCCAGTAGTGGGGGACTAGCGGGACCCTTCTACAATGAGCAGTTCTTC.

The gene calls are TRBV4-1 and TRBJ2-6; D is perhaps TRBD2 (6 bases). The CDR3 is made up of 19 amino acids. Germline lookup yields CDR1 MGHRA and CDR2 YSYEKL. The V and J ends lost 0 bases and 1 base respectively, with 16 bases between them. For the CDR3, the DNA is TGCGCCAGCAGCCAAGATTTGTGGGGGGATTGGTCTGGGGCCAACGTCCTGACTTTC. Translated, it gives CASSQDLWGDWSGANVLTF.

This chain connects TRBV6-6 to TRBJ1-1; 9 bases line up with TRBD1. Looked up from germline, CDR1 is MNHNY and CDR2 is SVGAGI (reference sequence). CDR3 length: 13 amino acids. V lost 1 base and J lost 8; bases outside the gene matches: 2. The CDR3 here is CASSYLGQGEAFF. DNA for the CDR3: TGTGCCAGCAGTTACTTAGGACAGGGGGAAGCTTTCTTT.

This chain connects TRBV6-5 to TRBJ2-5; 8 bases map to TRBD1. The last part of the DNA fits TRBJ2-7 better; the J call may be wrong. The germline V gene has CDR1 MNHEY and CDR2 SVGAGI. This CDR3 has 13 residues. CDR3 sequence reads: CASGQGSSYEQYF. For the CDR3, the DNA is TGTGCCAGTGGACAGGGAAGCTCCTACGAGCAGTACTTC.

The chain is built from TRBV28 and TRBJ2-1, with D unresolved. Per the germline V gene, CDR1 is MDHEN and CDR2 is SYDVKM. CDR3 length: 12 residues. The V and J ends lost 2 bases and 9 bases respectively, with 8 bases between them. The CDR3 DNA reads as TGTGCCAGCAGTTTAAGACTTCTTGAGCAGTTCTTC. This gives the protein CASSLRLLEQFF.

The chain has TRBV7-9 and TRBJ1-1, with 9 bases lining up with TRBD1. Germline values: CDR1 SEHNR, CDR2 FQNEAQ (reference sequence). The CDR3 runs 15 residues. V lost 5 bases and J lost 3; bases outside the gene matches: 7. CDR3 amino acids: CASSAYRGQDTEAFF. The DNA for the CDR3 is TGTGCCAGCAGCGCATACAGGGGGCAGGACACTGAAGCTTTCTTT.

This chain links TRBV19 with TRBJ2-1, with 7 bases aligning to TRBD2. The CDR3 is 15 residues long. The V segment lost 5 bases and the J segment 5 bases; nucleotides outside the gene matches: 9. CDR1 is LNHDA and CDR2 is SQIVND in the germline V gene (reference sequence). In DNA, the CDR3 is TGTGCCAGTAGTTCCTGGGGAGGGAGGGACAATGAGCAGTTCTTC. Its translation is CASSSWGGRDNEQFF.

The chain links TRBV28 to TRBJ1-2; 12 bases agree with TRBD1. Germline assignment: CDR1 MDHEN and CDR2 SYDVKM. This CDR3 spans 15 amino acids. Unmatched junction bases numbered 9, after V lost 5 bases and J lost 8 bases. The CDR3 DNA follows: TGTGCCAGCAGTCTCTCCGGGACAGGGGGCGGAGGCTACACCTTC. It specifies CASSLSGTGGGGYTF.

The rearrangement joins TRBV19 to TRBJ1-1, with TRBD1 matching 9 bases. This CDR3 has 17 residues. Trimming took 3 bases from V and 0 from J; bases not matched to a gene: 8. CDR1 and CDR2 (germline): LNHDA, SQIVND (reference sequence). DNA of the CDR3: TGTGCCAGTAGTATTCTTCGGACAGGGGCCTTGAACACTGAAGCTTTCTTT. Its translation is CASSILRTGALNTEAFF.

CDR3 DNA sequence: TGTGCCAGCTCACCCCAGAAGGGGGGGGCTGGGGCCAACGTCCTGACTTTC. Amino acid sequence: CASSPQKGGAGANVLTF. V and J are TRBV18 and TRBJ2-6; possibly TRBD2 for D (7 bases). Trimming cost V 3 bases and J 2 bases, with 14 bases left between them. Per germline, CDR1 KGHSH and CDR2 LQKENI. The CDR3 totals 17 residues.

The chain couples TRBV7-9 to TRBJ2-5; possible D gene TRBD2, 6 bases. The end of the DNA fits TRBJ2-7 better, so the J call may be wrong. This CDR3 has 17 amino acids. Germline V gene sequence: CDR1 SEHNR, CDR2 FQNEAQ (reference sequence). DNA of the CDR3: TGTGCCAGCAGCTTAGGACAGTCAGCGGGTGTAACCTACGAGCAGTACTTC. As protein: CASSLGQSAGVTYEQYF.

The J gene is TRBJ2-1, the V gene TRBV7-3, with D tentatively TRBD1 (5 bases). The CDR3 runs to 13 residues. Trimming removed 3 bases from V and 9 bases from J, with 12 bases in between. CDR1 and CDR2 (germline): SGHTA, FQGTGA. CDR3 residues: CASSFPGQGEQFF. The CDR3, as DNA: TGTGCCAGCAGCTTTCCAGGGCAGGGTGAGCAGTTCTTC. The full variable domain, rest sourced from reference TRBV7-3 and TRBJ2-1, is GAGVSQTPSNKVTEKGKYVELRCDPISGHTALYWYRQSLGQGPEFLIYFQGTGAADDSGLPNDRFFAVRPEGSVSTLKIQRTERGDSAVYLCASSFPGQGEQFFGPGTRLTVL.

V is TRBV28 and J is TRBJ2-7, with 14 bases lining up with TRBD2. V was pared by 4 bases and J by 1 base, with 9 bases of the junction left unmatched. The CDR3 is made up of 18 amino acids. Germline CDR1 reads MDHEN; CDR2 reads SYDVKM. The DNA for the CDR3 is TGTGCCAGCAGTTCCCCTGGACTAGCGGGAGGTAGATCCTACGAGCAGTACTTC. It codes for CASSSPGLAGGRSYEQYF.

The J gene is TRBJ1-5, the V gene TRBV5-5; D gene unclear. The V end was cut by 3 bases, the J end by 5 bases, with 9 bases between. This CDR3 spans 13 amino acids. Germline CDR1 and CDR2: SGHKS and YYEKEE (reference sequence). The CDR3, as DNA: TGTGCCAGCAGCTCCCAGGTGGATCAGCCCCAGCATTTT. Its protein is CASSSQVDQPQHF.

The CDR3: CASSRWGGRHTIYF. The CDR3 DNA reads as TGTGCCAGCAGCCGGTGGGGCGGCCGGCACACCATATATTTT. V and J are TRBV5-6 and TRBJ1-3; possibly TRBD1 for D (5 bases). The ends were cut back, 4 bases at V and 8 bases at J, with 16 bases in the middle. This CDR3 comprises 14 residues. CDR1 SGHDT and CDR2 YYEEEE come from the germline V gene.

The chain has TRBV14 and TRBJ1-1; possibly TRBD1 for D (5 bases). The CDR3 is 11 amino acids. The V and J ends lost 2 bases and 8 bases respectively, with 6 bases between them. Germline lookup yields CDR1 SGHDN and CDR2 FVKESK. The CDR3 spells CASSQQGEAFF. CDR3 DNA sequence: TGTGCCAGCAGCCAACAGGGAGAAGCTTTCTTT.

The chain employs TRBV28 and TRBJ1-2; TRBD1 agrees at 7 bases. Trimming at V came to 6 bases and at J to 4 bases, leaving 8 bases not matched to a gene. CDR3 length equals 14 residues. Per germline, CDR1 MDHEN and CDR2 SYDVKM. CDR3 residues: CASRTSDRVYGYTF. The CDR3 DNA sequence: TGTGCCAGCAGGACCTCCGACAGGGTCTATGGCTACACCTTC.

This chain uses TRBV10-3 with TRBJ2-7, with 8 bases lining up with TRBD1. Germline V gene lookup returns CDR1 ENHRY and CDR2 SYGVKD. The trim removed 6 bases at V and 2 bases at J, leaving 6 bases unmatched. The CDR3 is 14 residues long. The CDR3 DNA reads TGTGCCATCAGAATGGACAGGGCCCCCTACGAGCAGTACTTC. Encoded protein: CAIRMDRAPYEQYF.

This sequence joins TRBV19 and TRBJ2-1; a possible D gene is TRBD2 (5 bases). The germline V gene encodes CDR1 LNHDA and CDR2 SQIVND (reference sequence). The CDR3 sequence is 14 residues long. The ends were cut back, 2 bases at V and 5 bases at J, with 10 bases in the middle. Written as DNA, the CDR3 is TGTGCCAGTAGTATAAGGTCGGGGAACAATGAGCAGTTCTTC. This gives the protein CASSIRSGNNEQFF. Complete variable domain (other parts from reference TRBV19 and TRBJ2-1): DGGITQSPKYLFRKEGQNVTLSCEQNLNHDAMYWYRQDPGQGLRLIYYSQIVNDFQKGDIAEGYSVSREKKESFPLTVTSAQKNPTAFYLCASSIRSGNNEQFFGPGTRLTVL.